These T cell receptor beta chains were read from a single sample in a study of blood T cell repertoires in COVID-19. Using immunoSEQ multiplex PCR, the repertoire was profiled, and TCRdb retains in-frame clones only, with some absent. This repertoire shows roughly 200,000 clones, roughly 90% found once; its top ten account for roughly 4%. Material: PBMCs or T cells enriched from blood (not recorded which). The source is a woman in her 30s with acute COVID-19. Each CDR3 is given with its conserved first and last residue. Fields, in order: D gene, V gene, clone size, J gene, CDR3 protein, CDR3 DNA. A D gene is named only where the DNA matches it firmly. Clone size is stated in some rows and not others, as once, few, many or a class when expanded.

-	TRBV2	-	TRBJ2-1	CASSDIRGSYNEQFF	TGTGCCAGCAGCGACATCCGTGGCTCCTACAATGAGCAGTTCTTC
-	TRBV29-1	-	TRBJ2-2	CSVGETGANTGELFF	TGCAGCGTTGGGGAGACAGGAGCGAACACCGGGGAGCTGTTTTTT
-	TRBV4-1	-	TRBJ2-7	CASSQSPGPTYEQYF	TGCGCCAGCAGCCAAAGCCCAGGGCCGACCTACGAGCAGTACTTC
TRBD1	TRBV11-1	-	TRBJ1-2	CASSTGTGGFYGYTF	TGTGCCAGCAGCACCGGGACAGGGGGCTTTTATGGCTACACCTTC
TRBD2	TRBV29-1	-	TRBJ2-3	CSVGRRGAGSGALDTQYF	TGCAGCGTTGGGAGGCGGGGGGCCGGTTCAGGTGCCTTAGATACGCAGTATTTT
-	TRBV5-1	few	TRBJ1-1	CASSSGERTEAFF	TGCGCCAGCAGCTCAGGGGAACGGACTGAAGCTTTCTTT
-	TRBV6-5	-	TRBJ1-2	CASRTQGTNYGYTF	TGTGCCAGCAGGACCCAGGGCACCAACTATGGCTACACCTTC
-	TRBV4-3	-	TRBJ1-5	CASSQDHHSYSNQPQHF	TGCGCCAGCAGCCAAGATCATCACAGCTATAGCAATCAGCCCCAGCATTTT
-	TRBV19	-	TRBJ2-1	CASSPRSGDSYNEQFF	TGTGCCAGTAGTCCCCGTTCGGGGGACTCCTACAATGAGCAGTTCTTC
TRBD1	TRBV30	-	TRBJ1-3	CAWIQPTLGTGFGNTIYF	TGTGCCTGGATACAACCCACCCTCGGGACAGGGTTTGGAAACACCATATATTTT
-	TRBV7-9	-	TRBJ2-3	CASSTTSLSGISTDTQYF	TGTGCCAGCAGCACTACTAGTTTATCGGGGATTAGCACAGATACGCAGTATTTT
-	TRBV5-4	-	TRBJ1-6	CASSLAGGRSPLHF	TGTGCCAGCAGCTTGGCCGGGGGACGATCACCCCTCCACTTT
-	TRBV11-2	-	TRBJ2-7	CASSLGQYEQYF	TGTGCCAGCAGCTTAGGACAGTACGAGCAGTACTTC
TRBD1	TRBV4-1	-	TRBJ1-1	CASNVVDRVNTEAFF	TGCGCCAGCAACGTGGTGGACAGGGTGAACACTGAAGCTTTCTTT
-	TRBV3-1/TRBV3-2	few	TRBJ2-1	CASSPRNSPYNEQFF	TGTGCCAGCAGCCCTCGGAACAGCCCCTACAATGAGCAGTTCTTC
-	TRBV7-8	few	TRBJ2-7	CASSYQGQASYEQYF	TGTGCCAGCAGCTATCAGGGTCAGGCTTCGTACGAGCAGTACTTC
-	TRBV7-8	-	TRBJ2-6	CASSVRGAGANVLTF	TGTGCCAGCAGCGTCAGGGGAGCTGGGGCCAACGTCCTGACTTTC
TRBD1	TRBV5-6	once	TRBJ1-1	CASSPGTDTEAFF	TGTGCCAGCAGCCCCGGGACAGACACTGAAGCTTTCTTT
-	TRBV30	-	TRBJ1-3	CAWSVRYLGSGNTIYF	TGTGCCTGGAGTGTGAGGTATCTAGGCTCTGGAAACACCATATATTTT
TRBD2	TRBV10-3	-	TRBJ2-2	CAARAGGDSGELFF	TGTGCCGCGAGGGCTGGGGGGGATTCCGGGGAGCTGTTTTTT
-	TRBV29-1	-	TRBJ1-1	CSAAGGTEAFF	TGCAGCGCCGCGGGGGGCACTGAAGCTTTCTTT
-	TRBV19	-	TRBJ1-1	CASQMPRGTNTEAFF	TGTGCCAGCCAGATGCCAAGGGGGACGAACACTGAAGCTTTCTTT
-	TRBV6-5	-	TRBJ1-2	CASSKEVRRHYGYTF	TGTGCCAGCAGCAAAGAGGTCCGGCGCCACTATGGCTACACCTTC
-	TRBV5-1	once	TRBJ1-4	CASSGATPGFATNEKLFF	TGCGCCAGCAGCGGAGCTACCCCAGGGTTTGCAACTAATGAAAAACTGTTTTTT
TRBD1	TRBV30	-	TRBJ1-2	CAWSSKGTGYGYTF	TGTGCCTGGAGTTCCAAGGGGACAGGGTATGGCTACACCTTC
TRBD1	TRBV5-1	-	TRBJ1-6	CASTITGTGGSPLHF	TGCGCCAGCACCATTACCGGGACAGGTGGTTCACCCCTCCACTTT
TRBD1	TRBV11-2	-	TRBJ2-5	CASSLEWGTGQETQYF	TGTGCCAGCAGCTTAGAGTGGGGGACAGGGCAAGAGACCCAGTACTTC
-	TRBV12-2	-	TRBJ1-2	CASRPPGHRYYGYTF	TGTGCAAGTCGCCCTCCGGGACATCGGTACTATGGCTACACCTTC
-	TRBV30	-	TRBJ1-4	CAWSWGGGPEAEKLFF	TGTGCCTGGAGTTGGGGGGGCGGTCCCGAGGCCGAAAAACTGTTTTTT
TRBD1	TRBV3-1/TRBV3-2	-	TRBJ1-6	CASSQNRGENSPLHF	TGTGCCAGCAGCCAGAACAGGGGTGAGAATTCACCCCTCCACTTT
-	TRBV7-2	-	TRBJ1-1	CASSLDGGAIGTEAFF	TGTGCCAGCAGCTTAGATGGTGGGGCGATTGGCACTGAAGCTTTCTTT
TRBD1	TRBV4-1	-	TRBJ1-1	CASSERKGQGIAFF	TGCGCCAGCAGCGAAAGAAAAGGACAGGGCATAGCTTTCTTT
-	TRBV19	-	TRBJ1-1	CASTATVNTEAFF	TGTGCCAGTACTGCGACAGTGAACACTGAAGCTTTCTTT
TRBD1	TRBV10-3	-	TRBJ2-7	CAISDPGTGAHEQYF	TGTGCCATCAGTGATCCCGGGACAGGGGCGCACGAGCAGTACTTC
-	TRBV29-1	-	TRBJ1-1	CSVERPGSGLNTEAFF	TGCAGCGTTGAACGGCCAGGGTCCGGGCTGAACACTGAAGCTTTCTTT
-	TRBV24-1	-	TRBJ2-2	CATSVGANTGELFF	TGTGCCACCAGTGTGGGCGCCAACACCGGGGAGCTGTTTTTT
-	TRBV18	-	TRBJ1-4	CASSPPTGEKLFF	TGTGCCAGCTCACCACCGACGGGTGAAAAACTGTTTTTT
TRBD1	TRBV7-8	once	TRBJ1-6	CASSLDFGQGYGSPLHF	TGTGCCAGCAGCTTAGACTTTGGACAGGGGTATGGTTCACCCCTCCACTTT
-	TRBV13	-	TRBJ2-4	CASSLVAGVRYF	TGTGCCAGCAGCTTAGTTGCAGGCGTAAGATACTTC
-	TRBV7-6	few	TRBJ2-3	CASSSGGMNTQYF	TGTGCCAGCAGCTCCGGGGGTATGAATACGCAGTATTTT
-	TRBV6-5	-	TRBJ1-6	CASSTGFGFISPLHF	TGTGCCAGCAGTACAGGGTTTGGTTTCATTTCACCCCTCCACTTT
-	TRBV5-1	-	TRBJ1-2	CASSLENSLGGYTF	TGCGCCAGCAGCTTGGAGAACAGCCTCGGTGGCTACACCTTC
-	TRBV21-1	-	TRBJ2-3	CASSKGLAGGNTDTQYF	TGTGCCAGCAGCAAAGGTCTAGCGGGGGGCAACACAGATACGCAGTATTTT
TRBD2	TRBV28	-	TRBJ2-3	CASSLGTSGADTQYF	TGTGCCAGCAGTTTAGGGACTAGCGGGGCGGATACGCAGTATTTT
TRBD2	TRBV11-2	-	TRBJ2-1	CASSSKGTSGRYNEQFF	TGTGCCAGCAGCTCCAAGGGGACTAGCGGGCGCTACAATGAGCAGTTCTTC
TRBD2	TRBV4-1	once	TRBJ2-5	CASSQAGLAGSQETQYF	TGCGCCAGCAGCCAAGCGGGTCTAGCGGGCTCACAAGAGACCCAGTACTTC
TRBD2	TRBV9	-	TRBJ2-5	CASSVGLAGPLIQETQYF	TGTGCCAGCAGCGTAGGGCTAGCGGGCCCCCTTATCCAAGAGACCCAGTACTTC
-	TRBV5-1	once	TRBJ1-6	CASSLVTGDNSPLHF	TGCGCCAGCAGCTTGGTTACCGGAGATAATTCACCCCTCCACTTT
TRBD1	TRBV14	-	TRBJ1-4	CASSGNPGQAEKLFF	TGTGCCAGCAGCGGAAACCCGGGACAGGCCGAAAAACTGTTTTTT
-	TRBV7-9	-	TRBJ2-3	CASSLGFGSLAVDTQYF	TGTGCCAGCAGCTTAGGTTTCGGGAGTTTAGCAGTGGATACGCAGTATTTT
-	TRBV18	-	TRBJ2-7	CASSPRQDWNEQYF	TGTGCCAGCTCACCGAGACAGGACTGGAACGAGCAGTACTTC
-	TRBV9	-	TRBJ2-5	CASSVGREETQYF	TGTGCCAGCAGCGTTGGCCGGGAAGAGACCCAGTACTTC
TRBD1	TRBV5-1	few	TRBJ1-5	CASSLGQGEDQPQHF	TGCGCCAGCAGCTTGGGACAGGGGGAGGATCAGCCCCAGCATTTT
-	TRBV27	-	TRBJ1-3	CASRTSGGSGNTIYF	TGTGCCAGCAGGACTAGCGGGGGCTCTGGAAACACCATATATTTT
-	TRBV4-1	-	TRBJ1-1	CASSLFTGLNTEAFF	TGCGCCAGCAGCCTATTCACAGGGTTGAACACTGAAGCTTTCTTT
-	TRBV5-6	-	TRBJ1-6	CASSLSAGPRNSPLHF	TGTGCCAGCAGCTTGAGTGCGGGACCGAGGAATTCACCCCTCCACTTT
TRBD1	TRBV2	-	TRBJ2-6	CASGDRAPSGANVLTF	TGTGCCAGCGGGGACAGGGCACCCTCTGGGGCCAACGTCCTGACTTTC